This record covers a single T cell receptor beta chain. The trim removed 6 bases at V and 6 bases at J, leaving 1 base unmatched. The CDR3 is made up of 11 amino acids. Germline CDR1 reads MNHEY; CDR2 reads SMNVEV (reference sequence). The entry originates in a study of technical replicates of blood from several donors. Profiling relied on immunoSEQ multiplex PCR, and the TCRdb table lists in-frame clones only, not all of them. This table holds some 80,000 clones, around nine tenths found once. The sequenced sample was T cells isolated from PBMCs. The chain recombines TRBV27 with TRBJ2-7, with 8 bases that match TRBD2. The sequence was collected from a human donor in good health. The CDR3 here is CASRRGAEQYF. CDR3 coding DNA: TGTGCCAGCAGGCGGGGGGCCGAGCAGTACTTC.